A selection of T cell receptor beta chains follows, all from one sample in a study of Graves' ophthalmopathy and Graves' hyperthyroidism. MiXCR was run by TCRdb on the multiplex PCR reads, yielding one entry per CDR3 protein. Here the sample spans just over 400,000 distinct CDR3 sequences, roughly 21% being singletons. The sequenced material came from peripheral blood. Receptors were obtained from a woman under 30 with stable Graves' hyperthyroidism. The CDR3 runs from the conserved cysteine through the conserved F or W. D genes are given only for firm matches. Size tells how often a clone was seen (once, few, many) or the class of an expanded clone, and some rows leave it out.

clone size: many; J gene: TRBJ1-2; D gene: TRBD1; V gene: TRBV6-1; CDR3 DNA: TGTGCCAGCAGTCGAGAACGACAGGGGTTTGGCTACACCTTC; CDR3 protein: CASSRERQGFGYTF
clone size: many; J gene: TRBJ2-7; D gene: -; V gene: TRBV6-5; CDR3 DNA: TGTGCCAGCAGTTACGGGGGGCGAGATGGGCAGTACTTC; CDR3 protein: CASSYGGRDGQYF
clone size: many; J gene: TRBJ2-5; D gene: -; V gene: TRBV7-9; CDR3 DNA: TGTGCCAGCAGCTTAGCGTGGGGGTTGCCAAACCAAGAGACCCAGTACTTC; CDR3 protein: CASSLAWGLPNQETQYF
clone size: -; J gene: TRBJ1-2; D gene: -; V gene: TRBV29-1; CDR3 DNA: TGCAGCGTCCCCGGCTACACCTTC; CDR3 protein: CSVPGYTF
clone size: -; J gene: TRBJ1-6; D gene: TRBD1; V gene: TRBV28; CDR3 DNA: TGTGCCAGCAGCGTTAAAACAGGGGGCTCTAATTCACCCCTCCACTTT; CDR3 protein: CASSVKTGGSNSPLHF
clone size: many; J gene: TRBJ2-7; D gene: TRBD1; V gene: TRBV7-2; CDR3 DNA: TGTGCCAGCAGCGGGGGACAGGGCGGATACGAGCAGTACTTC; CDR3 protein: CASSGGQGGYEQYF
clone size: -; J gene: TRBJ2-7; D gene: -; V gene: TRBV5-6; CDR3 DNA: TGTGCCAGCAGCCAGGACCGCTTCGAGCAGTACTTC; CDR3 protein: CASSQDRFEQYF
clone size: few; J gene: TRBJ1-5; D gene: -; V gene: TRBV24-1; CDR3 DNA: TGTGCCACCAGCTTAACAGGGTTCGGTCAGCCCCAGCATTTT; CDR3 protein: CATSLTGFGQPQHF
clone size: many; J gene: TRBJ1-2; D gene: -; V gene: TRBV12-3/TRBV12-4; CDR3 DNA: TGTGCCAGCAGTTTCGGTGATGCCGGATATGGCTACACCTTC; CDR3 protein: CASSFGDAGYGYTF
clone size: -; J gene: TRBJ2-7; D gene: TRBD2; V gene: TRBV3-1; CDR3 DNA: TGTGCCAGCAGCCAAGACTGGCTAGCGGGATGCGAGCAGTACTTC; CDR3 protein: CASSQDWLAGCEQYF
clone size: -; J gene: TRBJ1-1; D gene: -; V gene: TRBV10-2; CDR3 DNA: TGCGCCAGCACGGGACGGCCGAACACTGAAGCTTTCTTT; CDR3 protein: CASTGRPNTEAFF
clone size: many; J gene: TRBJ1-2; D gene: -; V gene: TRBV24-1; CDR3 DNA: TGTGCCACCAGTGATCCACCAAACTATGGCTACACCTTC; CDR3 protein: CATSDPPNYGYTF
clone size: -; J gene: TRBJ1-2; D gene: TRBD1; V gene: TRBV4-1; CDR3 DNA: TGCGCCAGCACCCTCACAGGGGGAGTCAACTATGGCTACACCTTC; CDR3 protein: CASTLTGGVNYGYTF
clone size: many; J gene: TRBJ2-7; D gene: -; V gene: TRBV6-1; CDR3 DNA: TGTGCCAGCAGTGACCAAAGGGATTACCCCTCCTACGAGCAGTACTTC; CDR3 protein: CASSDQRDYPSYEQYF
clone size: few; J gene: TRBJ1-3; D gene: -; V gene: TRBV7-2; CDR3 DNA: TGTGCCAGCAGCAACCCACGCGAGTGGGGTAGGGGGGTGCTCTCTGGAAACACCATATATTTT; CDR3 protein: CASSNPREWGRGVLSGNTIYF
clone size: many; J gene: TRBJ2-2; D gene: -; V gene: TRBV24-1; CDR3 DNA: TGTGCCGCCGCCCCGAGATGGGATGCCGGGGAGCTGTTTTTT; CDR3 protein: CAAAPRWDAGELFF
clone size: -; J gene: TRBJ2-7; D gene: -; V gene: TRBV30; CDR3 DNA: TGTGCCTGCCGGGAATTGGCCTACGAGCAGTACTTC; CDR3 protein: CACRELAYEQYF
clone size: -; J gene: TRBJ2-1; D gene: -; V gene: TRBV9; CDR3 DNA: TGTGCCAGCAGCCCCAGACCCCATGAGCAGTTCTTC; CDR3 protein: CASSPRPHEQFF
clone size: -; J gene: TRBJ1-1; D gene: TRBD1; V gene: TRBV2; CDR3 DNA: TGTGCCAGCGAGGGACAGGGCGGCGCCACTGAAGCTTTCTTT; CDR3 protein: CASEGQGGATEAFF
clone size: many; J gene: TRBJ1-1; D gene: TRBD1; V gene: TRBV11-2; CDR3 DNA: TGTGCCAGCAGCTTAGGGGACAGGGGGCTGAACACTGAAGCTTTCTTT; CDR3 protein: CASSLGDRGLNTEAFF
clone size: many; J gene: TRBJ2-2; D gene: -; V gene: TRBV9; CDR3 DNA: TGTGCCAGCAGCGTGGGTCAGGGGACCAACACCGGGGAGCTGTTTTTT; CDR3 protein: CASSVGQGTNTGELFF
clone size: many; J gene: TRBJ1-1; D gene: -; V gene: TRBV19; CDR3 DNA: TGTGCCAGTAGTATAGCGGTTGGAGACACTGAAGCTTTCTTT; CDR3 protein: CASSIAVGDTEAFF
clone size: -; J gene: TRBJ1-1; D gene: -; V gene: TRBV6-1; CDR3 DNA: TGTGCCAGCAGTCAGCGGGGGGTCAGCACTGAAGCTTTCTTT; CDR3 protein: CASSQRGVSTEAFF
clone size: many; J gene: TRBJ1-6; D gene: -; V gene: TRBV6-5; CDR3 DNA: TGTGCCAGCAGTTACTCGCGTAGTAGCTCCTATAATTCACCCCTCCACTTT; CDR3 protein: CASSYSRSSSYNSPLHF
clone size: few; J gene: TRBJ1-5; D gene: -; V gene: TRBV5-1; CDR3 DNA: TGCGCCAGCAGCCCGATCGGGGGTCGCAATCAGCCCCAGCATTTT; CDR3 protein: CASSPIGGRNQPQHF
clone size: many; J gene: TRBJ2-5; D gene: TRBD1; V gene: TRBV19; CDR3 DNA: TGTGCCAGTAGGCCGGGACAGGGAGGAGAGACCCAGTACTTC; CDR3 protein: CASRPGQGGETQYF
clone size: -; J gene: TRBJ2-1; D gene: TRBD2; V gene: TRBV5-5; CDR3 DNA: TGTGCCAGCAGCCACCTAATCACTAGCGGGAGGAACGATGAGCAGTTCTTC; CDR3 protein: CASSHLITSGRNDEQFF
clone size: many; J gene: TRBJ2-6; D gene: -; V gene: TRBV11-2; CDR3 DNA: TGTGCCAGCAGCGAAGGACCGCTATCTGGGGCCAACGTCCTGACTTTC; CDR3 protein: CASSEGPLSGANVLTF